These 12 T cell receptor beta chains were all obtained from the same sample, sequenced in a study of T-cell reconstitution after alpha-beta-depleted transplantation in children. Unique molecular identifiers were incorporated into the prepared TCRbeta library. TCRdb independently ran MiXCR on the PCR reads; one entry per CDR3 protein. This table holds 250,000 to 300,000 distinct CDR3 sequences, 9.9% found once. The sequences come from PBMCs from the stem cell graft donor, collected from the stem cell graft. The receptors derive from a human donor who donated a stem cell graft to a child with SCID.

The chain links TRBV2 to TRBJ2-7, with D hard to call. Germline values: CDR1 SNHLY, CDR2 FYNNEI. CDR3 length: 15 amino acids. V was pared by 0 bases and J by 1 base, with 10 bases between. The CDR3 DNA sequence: TGTGCCAGCAGTGAAGCAAGTTTTCTTTCCTACGAGCAGTACTTC. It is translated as CASSEASFLSYEQYF.

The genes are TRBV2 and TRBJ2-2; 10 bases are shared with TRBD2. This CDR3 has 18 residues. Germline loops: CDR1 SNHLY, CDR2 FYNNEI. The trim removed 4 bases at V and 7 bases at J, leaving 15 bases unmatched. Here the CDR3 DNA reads TGTGCCAGCAGTGCCCGACTAGCGGGCCGCATTCAGGACGGGGAGCTGTTTTTT. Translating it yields CASSARLAGRIQDGELFF.

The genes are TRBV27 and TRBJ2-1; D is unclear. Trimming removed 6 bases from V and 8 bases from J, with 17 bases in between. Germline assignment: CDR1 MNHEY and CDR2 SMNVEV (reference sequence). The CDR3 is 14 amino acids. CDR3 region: CASRQTIEVDEQFF. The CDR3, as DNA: TGTGCCAGCAGACAGACGATAGAGGTAGATGAGCAGTTCTTC.

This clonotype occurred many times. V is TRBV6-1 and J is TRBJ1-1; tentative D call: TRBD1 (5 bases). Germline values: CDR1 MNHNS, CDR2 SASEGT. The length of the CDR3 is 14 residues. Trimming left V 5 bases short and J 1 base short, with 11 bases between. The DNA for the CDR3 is TGTGCCAGCAGTCCGTCGGGGGGGAACACTGAAGCTTTCTTT. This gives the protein CASSPSGGNTEAFF.

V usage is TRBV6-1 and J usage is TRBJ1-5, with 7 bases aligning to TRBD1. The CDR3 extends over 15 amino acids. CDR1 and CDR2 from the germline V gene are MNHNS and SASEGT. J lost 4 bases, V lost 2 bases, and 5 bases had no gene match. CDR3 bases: TGTGCCAGCAGTGAAAGGGGGCAGACAAATCAGCCCCAGCATTTT. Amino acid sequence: CASSERGQTNQPQHF.

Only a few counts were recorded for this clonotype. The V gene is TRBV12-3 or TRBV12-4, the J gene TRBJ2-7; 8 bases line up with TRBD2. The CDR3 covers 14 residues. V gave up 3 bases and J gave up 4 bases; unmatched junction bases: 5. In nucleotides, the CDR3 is TGTGCCAGCAGTTTGGTAGCGGGGATGTACGAGCAGTACTTC. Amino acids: CASSLVAGMYEQYF.

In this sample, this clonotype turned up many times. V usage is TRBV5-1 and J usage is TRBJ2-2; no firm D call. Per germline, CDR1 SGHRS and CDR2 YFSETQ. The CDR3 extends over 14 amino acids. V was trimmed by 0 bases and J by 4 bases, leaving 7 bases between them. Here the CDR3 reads CASSLVGVTGELFF. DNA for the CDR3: TGCGCCAGCAGCTTGGTAGGAGTCACCGGGGAGCTGTTTTTT.

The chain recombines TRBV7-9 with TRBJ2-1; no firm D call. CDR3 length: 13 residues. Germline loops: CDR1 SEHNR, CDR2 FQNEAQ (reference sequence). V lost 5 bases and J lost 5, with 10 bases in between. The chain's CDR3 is CASSQNSNNEQFF. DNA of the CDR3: TGTGCCAGCAGCCAAAACAGTAACAATGAGCAGTTCTTC.

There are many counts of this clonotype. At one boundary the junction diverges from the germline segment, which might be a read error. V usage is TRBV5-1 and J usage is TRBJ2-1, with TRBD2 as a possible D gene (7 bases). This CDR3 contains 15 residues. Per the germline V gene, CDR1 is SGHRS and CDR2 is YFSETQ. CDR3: CASSLGGDSYNEQFF. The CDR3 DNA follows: TGTGCCAGCAGTTTAGGGGGGGACTCCTACAATGAGCAGTTCTTC.

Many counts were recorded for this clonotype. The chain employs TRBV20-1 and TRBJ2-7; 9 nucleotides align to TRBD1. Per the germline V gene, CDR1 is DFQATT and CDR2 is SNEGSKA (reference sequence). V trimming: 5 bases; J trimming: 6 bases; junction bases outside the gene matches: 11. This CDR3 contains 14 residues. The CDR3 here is CSAFLWDRAGEQYF. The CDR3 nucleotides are TGCAGTGCTTTCCTGTGGGACAGGGCCGGCGAGCAGTACTTC.

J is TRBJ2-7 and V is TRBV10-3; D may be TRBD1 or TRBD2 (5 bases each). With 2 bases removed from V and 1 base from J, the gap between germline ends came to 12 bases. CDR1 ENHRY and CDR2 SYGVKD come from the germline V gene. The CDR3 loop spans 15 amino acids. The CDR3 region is CAISEARETSYEQYF. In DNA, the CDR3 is TGTGCCATCAGTGAGGCCAGGGAGACATCCTACGAGCAGTACTTC.

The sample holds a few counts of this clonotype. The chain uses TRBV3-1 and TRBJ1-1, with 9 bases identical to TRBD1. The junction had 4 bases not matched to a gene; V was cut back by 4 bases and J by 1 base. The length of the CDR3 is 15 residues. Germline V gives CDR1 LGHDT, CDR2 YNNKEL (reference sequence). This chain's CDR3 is CASSPLGQGNTEAFF. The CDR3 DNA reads TGTGCCAGCAGCCCGCTGGGACAGGGGAACACTGAAGCTTTCTTT.